This T cell receptor beta chain stems from a study of shared clonotypes between healthy human individuals. This CDR3 is 14 amino acids long. Germline CDR1 and CDR2: KGHSH and LQKENI. Unmatched junction bases numbered 5, after V lost 3 bases and J lost 7 bases. Some clones are missing from TCRdb's copy, which holds only in-frame ones; the method was immunoSEQ multiplex PCR. This sample has some 2,500,000 clones, with over 85% found just once. The chain is built from TRBV18 and TRBJ1-5, with 8 bases lining up with TRBD1. Sequencing was carried out using naive CD4+ T cells from PBMCs. Subset denoted: CD45RA+ positively selected. The receptor was derived from a man aged 18-30 years in good health. Some clones in this sample may be carry-over from other donors' samples. Here the CDR3 reads CASSPDRVQQPQHF. The CDR3 DNA sequence: TGTGCCAGCTCACCGGACAGGGTACAGCAGCCCCAGCATTTT. Looking up the rest from reference TRBV18 and TRBJ1-5 gives the full variable domain: NAGVMQNPRHLVRRRGQEARLRCSPMKGHSHVYWYRQLPEEGLKFMVYLQKENIIDESGMPKERFSAEFPKEGPSILRIQQVVRGDSAAYFCASSPDRVQQPQHFGDGTRLSIL.